The clone carrying this T cell receptor (beta chain) was seen only once. Its antigen is as yet unknown. Profiled with immunoSEQ multiplex PCR; TCRdb holds only in-frame clones, not every one. The sample has about 92,000 clones; under 85% are singletons. This specimen comes from a study of PD-1 blockade in classical Hodgkin lymphoma. Time point: cycle 4 day 1 (C4D1), after six to seven weeks of nivolumab. Each of the patients experienced relapse following autologous stem cell transplantation, and their brentuximab vedotin exposure differed. Reported best responses ranged across complete response, partial response or progressive disease. Study conclusions and caveats: When set against healthy donors, newly diagnosed patients were reported to show lower baseline TCR diversity.

CDR3 size: 15 residues. Germline trimming cut 3 bases from V and 7 bases from J; bases unmatched to any gene: 5. Germline CDR1 reads SEHNR; CDR2 reads FQNEAQ (reference sequence). The gene calls are TRBV7-9 and TRBJ2-1, with 11 positions matching TRBD2. The sample was peripheral blood mononuclear cells (PBMCs), taken before the fourth cycle of nivolumab. This TCR derives from a human donor with classical Hodgkin lymphoma. CDR3 loop: CASSFPTSGDNEQFF. The CDR3 DNA reads TGTGCCAGCAGCTTCCCGACTAGCGGGGATAATGAGCAGTTCTTC.